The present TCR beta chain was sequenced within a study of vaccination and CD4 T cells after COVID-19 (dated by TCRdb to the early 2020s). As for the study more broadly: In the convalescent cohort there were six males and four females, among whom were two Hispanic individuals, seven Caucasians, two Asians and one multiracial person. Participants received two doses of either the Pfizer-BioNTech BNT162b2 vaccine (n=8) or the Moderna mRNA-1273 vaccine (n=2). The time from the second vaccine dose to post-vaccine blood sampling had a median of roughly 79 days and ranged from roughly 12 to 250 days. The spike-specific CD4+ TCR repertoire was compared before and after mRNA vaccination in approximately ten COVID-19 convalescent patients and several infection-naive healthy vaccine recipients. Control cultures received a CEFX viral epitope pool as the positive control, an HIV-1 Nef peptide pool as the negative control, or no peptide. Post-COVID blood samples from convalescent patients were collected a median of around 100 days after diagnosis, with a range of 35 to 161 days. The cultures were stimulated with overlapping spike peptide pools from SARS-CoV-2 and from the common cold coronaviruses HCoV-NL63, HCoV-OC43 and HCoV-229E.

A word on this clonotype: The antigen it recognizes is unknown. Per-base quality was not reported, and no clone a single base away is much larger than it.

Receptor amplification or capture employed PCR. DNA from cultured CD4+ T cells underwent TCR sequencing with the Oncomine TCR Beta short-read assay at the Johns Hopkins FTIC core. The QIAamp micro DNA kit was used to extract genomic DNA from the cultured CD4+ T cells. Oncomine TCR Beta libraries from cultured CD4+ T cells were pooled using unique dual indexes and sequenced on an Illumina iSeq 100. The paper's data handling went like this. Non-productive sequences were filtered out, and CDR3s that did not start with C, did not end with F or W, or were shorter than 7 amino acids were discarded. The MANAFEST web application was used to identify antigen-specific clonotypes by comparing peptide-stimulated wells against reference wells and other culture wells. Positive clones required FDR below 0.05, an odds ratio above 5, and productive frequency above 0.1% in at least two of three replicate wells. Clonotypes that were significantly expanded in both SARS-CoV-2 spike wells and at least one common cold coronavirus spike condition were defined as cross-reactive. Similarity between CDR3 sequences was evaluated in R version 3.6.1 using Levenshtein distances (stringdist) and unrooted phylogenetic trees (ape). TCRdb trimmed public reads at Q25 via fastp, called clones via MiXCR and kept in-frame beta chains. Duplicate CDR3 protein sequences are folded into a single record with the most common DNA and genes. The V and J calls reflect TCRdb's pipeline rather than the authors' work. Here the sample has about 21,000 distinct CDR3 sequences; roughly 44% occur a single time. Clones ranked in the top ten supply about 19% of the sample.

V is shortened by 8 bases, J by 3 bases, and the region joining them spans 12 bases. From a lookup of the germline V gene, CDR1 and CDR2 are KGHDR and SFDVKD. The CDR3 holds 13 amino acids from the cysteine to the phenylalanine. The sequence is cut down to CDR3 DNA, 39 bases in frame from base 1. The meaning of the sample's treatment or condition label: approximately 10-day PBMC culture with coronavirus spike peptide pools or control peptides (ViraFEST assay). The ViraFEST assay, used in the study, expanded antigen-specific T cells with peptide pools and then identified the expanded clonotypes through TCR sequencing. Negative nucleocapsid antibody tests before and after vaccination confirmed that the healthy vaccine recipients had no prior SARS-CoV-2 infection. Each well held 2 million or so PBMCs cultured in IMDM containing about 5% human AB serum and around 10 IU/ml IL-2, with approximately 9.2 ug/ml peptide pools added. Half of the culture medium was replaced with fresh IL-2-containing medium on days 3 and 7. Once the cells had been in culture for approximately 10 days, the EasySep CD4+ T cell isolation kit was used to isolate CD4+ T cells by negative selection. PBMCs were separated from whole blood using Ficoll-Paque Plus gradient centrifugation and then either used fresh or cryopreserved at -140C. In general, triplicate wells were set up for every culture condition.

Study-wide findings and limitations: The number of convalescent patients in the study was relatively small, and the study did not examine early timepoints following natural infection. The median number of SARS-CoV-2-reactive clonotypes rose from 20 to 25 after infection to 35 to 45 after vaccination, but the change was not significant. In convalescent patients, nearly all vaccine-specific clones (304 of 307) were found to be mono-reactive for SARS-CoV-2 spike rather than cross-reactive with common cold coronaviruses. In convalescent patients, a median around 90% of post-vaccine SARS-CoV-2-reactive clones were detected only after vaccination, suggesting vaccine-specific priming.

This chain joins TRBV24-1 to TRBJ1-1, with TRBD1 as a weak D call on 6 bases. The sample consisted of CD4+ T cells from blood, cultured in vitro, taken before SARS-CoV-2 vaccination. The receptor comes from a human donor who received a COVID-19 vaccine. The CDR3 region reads CATTRRGDTEAFF. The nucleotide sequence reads TGTGCCACCACCCGTAGGGGGGACACTGAAGCTTTCTTT.